What follows describes a single TCR beta chain. This clonotype occurred many times. This receptor's antigen is unknown. Per-base quality was not reported, and no clone a single base away is much larger than it. The entry originates in a study of T cells in Graves' hyperthyroidism and ophthalmopathy (dated by TCRdb to about 2019). With respect to the entire study: Peripheral blood samples were taken at the time of initial diagnosis, prior to any treatment. To identify TCR V-J signatures that set the groups apart, the researchers used a discovery cohort of roughly 100 patients, made up of under 50 with Graves' ophthalmopathy and some 60 with stable Graves' hyperthyroidism. Prospective prediction of ophthalmopathy was tested in an independent validation cohort consisting of 18 to 20 hyperthyroidism patients and some 16 patients who later progressed to ophthalmopathy. For training and testing, the 80 to 100 patients in the discovery cohort were randomly divided in a 7:3 ratio. In more than 5 Graves' hyperthyroidism patients, the study also compared T-cell repertoires from thyroid tissue with T-cell repertoires from blood. After blood sampling, hyperthyroidism patients were treated with methimazole at a starting dose of 30 mg daily, and ophthalmopathy patients were treated with high-dose intravenous methylprednisolone. According to the paper, TCR Vbeta CDR3 sequencing was carried out on 120 to 150 peripheral blood samples, which came from approximately 43 ophthalmopathy, fewer than 80 hyperthyroidism and approximately 17 progressor patients.

The TCR beta CDR3 regions were amplified from RNA transcripts. For the first round of RT-PCR on the TCR CDR3, the HTBI primer set was used together with the Qiagen OneStep RT-PCR kit. A second multiplex PCR round built the libraries, followed by size selection and purification. The libraries were sequenced on an Illumina HiSeq2000 using paired-end 100 bp reads. Concerning the study's data processing: SOAPnuke was used to process the raw data, throwing out any read that contained adapters or uncalled bases, had a mean Phred below 15, or lacked an exact constant-primer or identifier match. High-quality paired reads were merged with COPE v1.2.5, and unique nucleotide sequences were defined as clonotypes. Clonotypes were aligned to IMGT TRBV, TRBD and TRBJ reference segments using MiTCR v1.1. The analysis was restricted to V-J combinations with a frequency above 0.0001, which together covered approximately 99% of the repertoires. The TCS score was defined as the ratio of F50 (clonal expansion) to E x V (chaos), calculated using BLOSUM62-based TCRdist between CDR3 peptides within each V-J. Welch's t-statistics and random forest reduced roughly 530 V-J features to 13, which were used in a naive Bayes classifier (R e1071). TCRdb cleaned the public reads at Q25 with fastp, built clones with MiXCR and kept in-frame beta chains. Records with the same CDR3 protein are collapsed into one entry carrying the most frequent genes and DNA. The V and J calls shown here were made by TCRdb, not taken from the authors' results. The sample includes roughly 640,000 distinct CDR3 sequences, with more than 15% observed a single time. Of the sample, roughly 3.5% is held by the ten largest clones.

The junction carries 8 bases between V and J, which are trimmed by 0 bases and 3 bases respectively. The CDR3 runs 14 amino acids, cysteine and phenylalanine included. Only the CDR3 portion is preserved as DNA: 42 bases, with reading frame beginning at the first base. Ophthalmopathy patients had moderately to severely active disease, Clinical Activity Score of at least 3, NOSPECS grade of at least 4, and duration under 3 months. Any patient with an uncontrolled infection, another autoimmune disease, pregnancy or lactation was excluded. Diagnoses were based on clinical symptoms, serum thyroxine and TRAb, thyroid ultrasound and orbital computed tomography. PBMCs were isolated from approximately 10 ml of fresh peripheral blood by Ficoll-Paque density gradient centrifugation. Trizol reagent was used to extract total RNA, and RNA quality was then checked on an Agilent 2100 Bioanalyzer. Results the study describes overall, beyond this receptor: Sample size was not statistically predetermined, and investigators were not blinded to group allocation. In cross-validation, a model built on a 13 V-J signature told ophthalmopathy apart from stable hyperthyroidism with approximately 90% sensitivity and 81% to 82% specificity, and in testing the same model reached 80%/75%. In validation, progression to ophthalmopathy was predicted by the model with more than 65% sensitivity and roughly 76% specificity, a median of around 5.9 months before onset. Most expanded thyroid clonotypes (frequency above 0.001) were also found in blood, which suggests that blood repertoires may mirror thyroid immune responses.

Sequencing was carried out using blood. Recombination linked TRBV12-3 or TRBV12-4 to TRBJ1-2; D gene: possibly TRBD1, on 6 matching bases. This TCR came from a woman aged 40 to 50 with Graves' ophthalmopathy. The CDR3 loop reads CASSLAGGDYGYTF. The DNA reads as follows: TGTGCCAGCAGTTTAGCGGGGGGCGACTATGGCTACACCTTC.